This TCR beta chain was profiled in a study of T cell responses to AZD1222 COVID-19 vaccine. Points on this clone: Its specificity is unknown.

Some clones are missing from TCRdb's copy, which holds only in-frame ones; the method was immunoSEQ multiplex PCR. The data contain under 150,000 clones, about 90% of them singletons. The V gene's germline CDR1 is SQVTM and CDR2 ANQGSEA. The germline V and J ends were trimmed by 6 bases and 6 bases, with 18 bases remaining between them. CDR3 length: 14 residues. Overall study results and limits: Recipients of two AZD1222 doses showed rising Spike-specific TCR breadth and depth. Targeting of unmutated variant regions was reportedly seen in nearly half of spike-specific TCRs. Among those given AZD1222, only six were seropositive at baseline. Donor demographics were predominantly white British with a female majority; clonal diversity may be underestimated.

The chain is built from TRBV29-1 and TRBJ2-1; TRBD2 might be the D (5 bases). This sequence was found in an adult who received the AZD1222 COVID-19 vaccine. This specimen consisted of peripheral blood, obtained 28 days after the second AZD1222 dose. The CDR3 is CSVLIGPRGNEQFF. In DNA form, the CDR3 reads TGCAGCGTCTTGATCGGGCCCCGGGGCAATGAGCAGTTCTTC.